Listed here is a single TCR beta chain. The germline V gene has CDR1 LGHNA and CDR2 YSLEER. This CDR3 is built from 15 residues. The V gene end was trimmed by 4 bases and the J gene end by 4 bases; junction bases not matched to a gene: 4. This record comes from a study of blood T cell repertoires in COVID-19. Study overall: Researchers got acute and convalescent COVID-19 samples from the United States, Italy and Spain. From T cells, B-cell-depleted T cells, or PBMCs came the material, which was cDNA or gDNA.

Authors' analysis steps: From reference gene primer amplification, estimates of nucleated cell counts were derived. Clones were sequenced by immunoSEQ multiplex PCR, and TCRdb holds only the in-frame ones, with some missing. Clonal size and the V and J genes are those of that table, whereas D and trimming came from the DNA. The sample lists around 180,000 clones, about 80% occurring once. The chain has TRBV4-3 and TRBJ1-5; 10 bases map to TRBD1. Input material: peripheral blood. The source is a man between 65 and 85 years old with active or convalescent COVID-19. CDR3 in DNA: TGCGCCAGCAGCCTAGGGACAGGGGATAATCAGCCCCAGCATTTT. It yields the protein CASSLGTGDNQPQHF.